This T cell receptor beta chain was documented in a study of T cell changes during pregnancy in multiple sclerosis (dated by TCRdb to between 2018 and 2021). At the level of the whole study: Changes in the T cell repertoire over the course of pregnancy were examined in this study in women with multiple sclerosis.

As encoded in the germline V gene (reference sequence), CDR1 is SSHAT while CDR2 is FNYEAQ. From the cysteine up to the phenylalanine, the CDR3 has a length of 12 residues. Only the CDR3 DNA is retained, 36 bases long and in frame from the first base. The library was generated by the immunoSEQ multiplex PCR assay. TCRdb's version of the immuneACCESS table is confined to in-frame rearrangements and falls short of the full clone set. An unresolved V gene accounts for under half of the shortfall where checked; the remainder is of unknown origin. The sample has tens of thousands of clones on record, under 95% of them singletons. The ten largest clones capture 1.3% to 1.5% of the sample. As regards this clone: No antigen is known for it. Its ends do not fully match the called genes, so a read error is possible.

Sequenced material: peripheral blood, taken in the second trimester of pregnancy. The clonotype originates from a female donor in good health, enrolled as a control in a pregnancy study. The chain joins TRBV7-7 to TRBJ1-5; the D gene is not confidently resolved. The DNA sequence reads TGTGCTAGCAGCTTAGGCGGTCAGCCCCAGCATTTT. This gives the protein CASSLGGQPQHF.